The source of this T cell receptor (beta chain) is a study of molecular identifiers for immune sequencing clone quantification. Between the trimmed V and J ends, which lost 2 bases and 4 bases, there was a span of 11 bases. This CDR3 is 14 amino acids long. CDR1 is MNHEY and CDR2 is SMNVEV in the germline V gene (reference sequence). Findings of the study overall: Effector cells had over 98% of their molecules in clones above 20 RNA copies, while naive cells had under 1%.

This clonotype ranks as medium-sized (0.01 to 0.1%). Its antigen is undetermined. TCRdb reanalysed the PCR reads using MiXCR and keeps one entry per CDR3 protein. The repertoire includes 8,500 to 11,000 distinct CDR3 sequences, roughly a sixth of them detected once, and around 2.1% sits in the top ten. V gene TRBV27 combines with J gene TRBJ1-1; D ambiguous. The sample consisted of naive CD8+ T cells from blood, with Jurkat cell RNA spiked in. The subset is: FACS-sorted CD8+CD4-CCR7+CD45RA+ naive T cells. The sequence derives from a human donor in good health. Some libraries in this study had Jurkat cell RNA spiked in. The CDR3 is CASSLLGSSTEAFF. In DNA form, the CDR3 reads TGTGCCAGCAGTTTACTGGGGTCGTCCACTGAAGCTTTCTTT.